Each of the 10 T cell receptor beta chains below was sequenced from the same sample in a study of naive and memory T cell subsets (dated by TCRdb to 2015 to 2018). The study described a robust, sensitive protocol for amplifying, sequencing and analyzing TCRs, using 3' ligation of a UMI-containing oligonucleotide to TCR cDNA. Library creation used 5' RACE. The instrument given in TCRdb is Illumina MiSeq. The ligated cDNA was amplified by four rounds of PCR, in which nested alpha and beta constant region primers were used together with the SP2 primer. The public reads were quality trimmed at Q25 with fastp and then assembled into clones with MiXCR by TCRdb, keeping productive beta chains. A single entry per CDR3 protein holds the most common genes and DNA from its merged rows. For this sample there are 45,000 to 55,000 distinct CDR3 sequences; about 4.8% appear just once. Around 0.84% of the sample is held by the ten biggest clonotypes.

All receptors come from a female donor in good health.

This clonotype was seen many times. This chain links TRBV29-1 with TRBJ2-3; 7 nucleotides line up with TRBD2. V shed 4 bases, J shed 5 bases, and the junction held 0 bases outside the gene matches. There are 11 residues in the CDR3. Germline CDR1 and CDR2: SQVTM and ANQGSEA. The CDR3 nucleotides are TGCAGCGTTGGGGGGGGAGATACGCAGTATTTT. It translates to CSVGGGDTQYF.

This clonotype has at least ten counts. V usage is TRBV20-1 and J usage is TRBJ1-5; the D is unclear. The CDR3 has 12 residues. Looked up from germline, CDR1 is DFQATT and CDR2 is SNEGSKA (reference sequence). V was shortened by 4 bases and J by 4 bases, with 8 bases between the two germline ends. The CDR3 DNA reads TGCAGTGCTACCAGGAGAAATCAGCCCCAGCATTTT. Translated, it gives CSATRRNQPQHF.

At least ten counts were recorded for this clonotype. The CDR3 nucleotides are TGTGCCAGCAGTACCGGGGGCAGGGTACCAAACATTCAGTACTTC. Residues: CASSTGGRVPNIQYF. The V call is TRBV14, the J call TRBJ2-4; D is possibly TRBD1 or TRBD2 (6 bases each). V lost 6 bases and J 6 bases, leaving 18 bases between the germline ends. Germline CDR1 reads SGHDN; CDR2 reads FVKESK. CDR3 length: 15 residues.

In this sample, this clonotype turned up many times. The V and J genes are TRBV27 and TRBJ2-7, with 9 nucleotides matching TRBD2. Germline CDR1 and CDR2: MNHEY and SMNVEV (reference sequence). The CDR3 covers 15 residues. V trimming: 2 bases; J trimming: 4 bases; junction bases outside the gene matches: 6. CDR3 in amino acids: CASSLRAGGPYEQYF. DNA of the CDR3: TGTGCCAGCAGTTTACGGGCGGGAGGGCCGTACGAGCAGTACTTC.

This clonotype was seen more than once but under ten times. This chain links TRBV14 with TRBJ2-1; the D gene is possibly TRBD2 (6 bases). Trimming took off 6 bases at V and 4 bases at J, with 16 bases between the two ends. The CDR3 spans 15 residues. The germline V gene has CDR1 SGHDN and CDR2 FVKESK. This CDR3 is CASRTGRDVYNEQFF. Here the CDR3 DNA reads TGTGCCAGCAGAACGGGGCGGGATGTGTACAATGAGCAGTTCTTC.

This clonotype was counted many times. The V call is TRBV9, the J call TRBJ1-5; D is unresolved. Trimming cost V 3 bases and J 1 base, with 8 bases left between them. Germline loops: CDR1 SGDLS, CDR2 YYNGEE. This CDR3 spans 14 amino acids. The CDR3 reads CASSALDSNQPQHF. The CDR3 bases are TGTGCCAGCAGCGCGCTCGACAGCAATCAGCCCCAGCATTTT.

This clonotype was counted only a few times. CDR3 coding DNA: TGTGCCAGCAGGGTGCTGGGTAGCGGTTACAATGAGCAGTTCTTC. It specifies CASRVLGSGYNEQFF. This sequence joins TRBV6-2 or TRBV6-3 and TRBJ2-1; D might be TRBD2 (6 bases). Germline CDR1 and CDR2: MNHEY and SVGEGT. The length of the CDR3 is 15 residues. Trimming removed 6 bases at V and 4 bases at J, with 16 bases between.

At least ten counts were recorded for this clonotype. DNA of the CDR3: TGTGCCAGCAGCCAAGTGATCGGTGCTGCGGATACGCAGTATTTT. Translating gives CASSQVIGAADTQYF. The genes are TRBV4-2 and TRBJ2-3, with D unclear. Deletions cut 1 base from V and 6 bases from J, with 14 bases between. Looked up from germline, CDR1 is LGHNA and CDR2 is YNFKEQ. The CDR3 runs 15 residues.

This clonotype was counted ten times or more. V and J are TRBV29-1 and TRBJ2-3, with TRBD1 identical over 10 bases. The germline gives CDR1 SQVTM, CDR2 ANQGSEA. V trimming: 7 bases; J trimming: 2 bases; junction bases outside the gene matches: 6. The CDR3 extends over 14 amino acids. In nucleotides, the CDR3 is TGCAGCGCCGGGACAGGGGCCCTCACAGATACGCAGTATTTT. Residues: CSAGTGALTDTQYF.

This clonotype was recorded at least ten times. V gene TRBV14 combines with J gene TRBJ1-1; D is perhaps TRBD1 (5 bases). The germline CDR1 and CDR2 sequences are SGHDN and FVKESK. Trimming took off 2 bases at V and 3 bases at J, with 10 bases between the two ends. The CDR3 contains 14 residues. The CDR3 region is CASSQTRGHTEAFF. In nucleotides, the CDR3 is TGTGCCAGCAGCCAAACTAGGGGACACACTGAAGCTTTCTTT.